This paragraph covers one T cell receptor beta chain sequence. Its antigen is unidentified. At one boundary the junction diverges from the germline segment, which might be a read error. Regions amplified from RNA transcripts were the TCR beta CDR3 regions. In the first-round RT-PCR of the TCR CDR3, the HTBI primer set was used. MiXCR, run by TCRdb on the multiplex PCR reads, gives a single entry per CDR3 protein. This table holds 500,000 to 650,000 distinct CDR3 sequences, around 15% found once. The data originate from a study of T cells in Graves' hyperthyroidism and ophthalmopathy. Study findings and constraints: With a median lead of 6.5 months before onset, the model predicted ophthalmopathy. Also found in blood were most expanded thyroid clonotypes above 0.001.

Pregnant or lactating patients were excluded, as were those with uncontrolled infection or other autoimmune disease. Sequenced: blood. The clonotype was recovered from a woman aged 40-49 years with Graves' hyperthyroidism.

CDR3 nucleotides: TGTACCAGCAGCCTTTTTTCAACCGGGGAGCTGTTTTTT. Protein product: CTSSLFSTGELFF. The rearrangement links TRBV14 to TRBJ2-2; D remains unclear. This CDR3 region has 13 residues. CDR1 is SGHDN and CDR2 is FVKESK in the germline V gene.